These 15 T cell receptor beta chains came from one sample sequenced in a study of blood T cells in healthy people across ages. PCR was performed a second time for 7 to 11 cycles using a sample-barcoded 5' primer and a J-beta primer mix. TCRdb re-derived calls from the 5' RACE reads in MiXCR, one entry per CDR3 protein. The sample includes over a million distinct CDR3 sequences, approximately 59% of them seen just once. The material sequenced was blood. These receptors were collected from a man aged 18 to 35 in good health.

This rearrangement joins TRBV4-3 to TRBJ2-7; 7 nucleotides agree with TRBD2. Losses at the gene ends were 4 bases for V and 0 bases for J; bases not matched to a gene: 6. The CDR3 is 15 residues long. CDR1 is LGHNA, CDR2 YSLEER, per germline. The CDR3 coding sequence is TGCGCCAGCAGCCCGGGGAGGGGCGTCTCCTACGAGCAGTACTTC. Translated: CASSPGRGVSYEQYF.

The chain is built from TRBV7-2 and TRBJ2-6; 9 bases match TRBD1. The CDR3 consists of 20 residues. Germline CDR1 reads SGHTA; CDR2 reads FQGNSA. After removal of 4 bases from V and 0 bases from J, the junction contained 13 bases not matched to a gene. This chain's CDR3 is CASSSSGRTGVPSGANVLTF. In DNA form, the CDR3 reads TGTGCCAGCAGCTCTTCTGGGAGGACAGGGGTCCCCTCTGGGGCCAACGTCCTGACTTTC.

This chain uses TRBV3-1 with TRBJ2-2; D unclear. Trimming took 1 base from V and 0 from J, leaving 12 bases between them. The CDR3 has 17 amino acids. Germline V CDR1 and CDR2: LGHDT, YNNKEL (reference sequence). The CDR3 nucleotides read TGTGCCAGCAGCCAAGTTCTCCAAGCCTCGAACACCGGGGAGCTGTTTTTT. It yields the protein CASSQVLQASNTGELFF.

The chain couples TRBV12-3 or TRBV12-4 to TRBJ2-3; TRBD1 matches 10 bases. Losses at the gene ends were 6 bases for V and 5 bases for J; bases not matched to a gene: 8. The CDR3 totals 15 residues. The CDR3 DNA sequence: TGTGCCAGCAGAATAGCCGGGACAGGGGTAGATACGCAGTATTTT. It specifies CASRIAGTGVDTQYF.

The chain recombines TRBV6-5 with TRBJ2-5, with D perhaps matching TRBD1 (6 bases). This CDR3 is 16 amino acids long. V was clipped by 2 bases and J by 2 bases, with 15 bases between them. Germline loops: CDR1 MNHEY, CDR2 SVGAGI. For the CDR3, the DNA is TGTGCCAGCAGTTACGGGGCAGGGGTAGTTCAAGAGACCCAGTACTTC. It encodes CASSYGAGVVQETQYF.

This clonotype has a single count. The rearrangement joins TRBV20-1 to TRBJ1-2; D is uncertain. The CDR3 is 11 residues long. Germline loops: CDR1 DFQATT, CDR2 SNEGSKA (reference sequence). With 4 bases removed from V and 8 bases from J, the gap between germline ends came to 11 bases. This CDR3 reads CSATLEGGYTF. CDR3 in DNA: TGCAGTGCTACCCTTGAAGGGGGCTACACCTTC.

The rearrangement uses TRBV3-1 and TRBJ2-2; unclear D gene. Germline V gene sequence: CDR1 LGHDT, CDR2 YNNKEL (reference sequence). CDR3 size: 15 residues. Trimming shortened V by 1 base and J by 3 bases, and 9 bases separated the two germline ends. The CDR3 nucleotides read TGTGCCAGCAGCCAAGTCAACAGCTACACCGGGGAGCTGTTTTTT. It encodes CASSQVNSYTGELFF.

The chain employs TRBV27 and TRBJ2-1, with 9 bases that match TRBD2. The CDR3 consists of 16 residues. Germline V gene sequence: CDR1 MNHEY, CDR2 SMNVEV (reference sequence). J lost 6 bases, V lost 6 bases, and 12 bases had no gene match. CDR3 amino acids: CASRTWGLAVPNEQFF. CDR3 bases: TGTGCCAGCAGGACCTGGGGACTAGCAGTCCCCAATGAGCAGTTCTTC.

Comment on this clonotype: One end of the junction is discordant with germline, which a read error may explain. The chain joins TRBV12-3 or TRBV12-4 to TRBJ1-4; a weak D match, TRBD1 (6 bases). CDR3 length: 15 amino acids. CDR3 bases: TGTGCCAGCAGTTTCTTACAGGGCCTTAATGGAAAACTGTTTTTT. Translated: CASSFLQGLNGKLFF.

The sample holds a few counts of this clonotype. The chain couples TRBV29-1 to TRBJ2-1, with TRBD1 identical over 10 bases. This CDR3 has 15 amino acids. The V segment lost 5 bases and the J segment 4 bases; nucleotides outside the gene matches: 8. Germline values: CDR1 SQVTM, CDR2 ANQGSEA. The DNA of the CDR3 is TGCAGCGTTTGTATCGGGGACAGGGGATACAATGAGCAGTTCTTC. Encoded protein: CSVCIGDRGYNEQFF.

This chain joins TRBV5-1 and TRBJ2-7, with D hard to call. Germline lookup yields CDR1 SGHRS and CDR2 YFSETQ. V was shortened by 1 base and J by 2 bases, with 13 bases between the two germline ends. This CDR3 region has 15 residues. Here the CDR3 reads CASSLSPASAYEQYF. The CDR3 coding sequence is TGCGCCAGCAGCTTGAGCCCAGCGTCTGCCTACGAGCAGTACTTC.

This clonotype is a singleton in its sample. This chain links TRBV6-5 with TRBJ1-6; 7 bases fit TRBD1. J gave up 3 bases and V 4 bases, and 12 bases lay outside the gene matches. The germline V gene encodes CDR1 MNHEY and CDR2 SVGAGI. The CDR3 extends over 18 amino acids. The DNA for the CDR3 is TGTGCCAGCAGTTCCACCCCAACAGGGGTAATCTATAATTCACCCCTCCACTTT. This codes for CASSSTPTGVIYNSPLHF.

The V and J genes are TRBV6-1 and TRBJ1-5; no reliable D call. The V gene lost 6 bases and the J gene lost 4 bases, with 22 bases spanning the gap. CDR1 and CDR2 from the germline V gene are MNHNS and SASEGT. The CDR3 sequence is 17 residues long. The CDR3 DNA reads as TGTGCCAGCAGACCCCGAGGAGGGAGCCTAACTAATCAGCCCCAGCATTTT. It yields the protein CASRPRGGSLTNQPQHF.

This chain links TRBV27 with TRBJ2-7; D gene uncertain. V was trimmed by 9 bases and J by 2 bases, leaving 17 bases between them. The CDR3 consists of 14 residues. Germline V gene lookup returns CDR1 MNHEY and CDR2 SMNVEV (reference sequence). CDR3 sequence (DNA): TGTGCCAGTCAAAGATTTCCGACAACCTACGAGCAGTACTTC. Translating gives CASQRFPTTYEQYF.

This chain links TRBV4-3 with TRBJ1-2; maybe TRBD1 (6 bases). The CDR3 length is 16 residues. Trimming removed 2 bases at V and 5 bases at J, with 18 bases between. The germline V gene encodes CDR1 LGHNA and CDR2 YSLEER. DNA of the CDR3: TGCGCCAGCAGCCAACAAAGGACAGACTCCCCATATGGCTACACCTTC. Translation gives CASSQQRTDSPYGYTF.